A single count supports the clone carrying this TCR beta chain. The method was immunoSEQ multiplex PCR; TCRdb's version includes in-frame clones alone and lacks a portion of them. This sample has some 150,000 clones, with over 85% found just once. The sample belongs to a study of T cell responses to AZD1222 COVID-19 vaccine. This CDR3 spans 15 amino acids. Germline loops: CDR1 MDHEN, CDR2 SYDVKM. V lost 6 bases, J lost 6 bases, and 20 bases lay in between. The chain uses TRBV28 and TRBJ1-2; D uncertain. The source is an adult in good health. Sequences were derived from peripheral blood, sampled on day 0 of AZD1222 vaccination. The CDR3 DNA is TGTGCCAGCAGGGAGACGACGTTTCTGAAGGATGGCTACACCTTC. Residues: CASRETTFLKDGYTF.